This TCR beta chain stems from a study of blood T cell repertoires in COVID-19. Sequencing was performed with immunoSEQ multiplex PCR; in TCRdb, only in-frame clones are kept and a portion is missing. The sample consists of roughly 150,000 clones, just over 90% of them appearing once. V dropped 0 bases and J dropped 7 bases, with 10 bases sitting between them. In germline, CDR1 is SGDLS, CDR2 YYNGEE. This CDR3 contains 14 residues. What was sequenced was peripheral blood. V and J are TRBV9 and TRBJ1-4; D is unclear. The receptor was isolated from a man aged 18 to 29 with COVID-19, enrolled during active disease. The CDR3, as DNA: TGTGCCAGCAGCGTAGGAGGGATGGGTGAAAAACTGTTTTTT. Protein product: CASSVGGMGEKLFF.